The 2 T cell receptor beta chains listed next were all sequenced from one sample in a study of cytomegalovirus exposure and HLA in healthy donors. PCR employed 60 Vbeta and 13 Jbeta primers. The data were produced by immunoSEQ multiplex PCR, yet TCRdb's version contains in-frame clones alone and is incomplete. The sample lists 80,000 to 95,000 clones; less than 70% were seen once. The material sequenced was PBMCs. The receptors were sampled from a human donor in good health.

This clone showed up just once. The J gene is TRBJ1-3, the V gene TRBV30, with 7 bases that match TRBD1. J gave up 0 bases and V 5 bases, and 10 bases lay outside the gene matches. The CDR3 runs to 16 residues. Germline V gene sequence: CDR1 GTSNPN, CDR2 SVGIG (reference sequence). The CDR3 region is CAWGYVGQFSGNTIYF. CDR3 nucleotides: TGTGCCTGGGGGTATGTGGGACAGTTCTCTGGAAACACCATATATTTT.

This chain joins TRBV7-2 and TRBJ2-3; 9 positions agree with TRBD1. The germline V gene encodes CDR1 SGHTA and CDR2 FQGNSA. This CDR3 region has 17 residues. With V trimmed by 2 bases and J by 5 bases, 11 bases remained unmatched. The CDR3 loop reads CASSLRRPGQGGDTQYF. Here the CDR3 DNA reads TGTGCCAGCAGCTTACGCCGACCGGGACAGGGAGGAGATACGCAGTATTTT.